This is a list of T cell receptor beta chains from one sample in a study of radiation and T cells in renal cell carcinoma. Some clones are missing from TCRdb's copy, which holds only in-frame ones; the method was immunoSEQ multiplex PCR. The sample holds about 78,000 clones, 80% to 90% seen once. The source material was blood, sampled from a patient whose treatment included radiotherapy and nephrectomy. All receptors come from a woman in her sixties or seventies with renal cell carcinoma. The CDR3 runs from the conserved cysteine through the conserved F or W. Fields, in order: J gene, D gene, clone size, V gene, CDR3 DNA, CDR3 protein. D genes are given only for firm matches. The size entry is marked missing in some rows and otherwise reads once, few, many or a size class.

TRBJ2-1 TRBD2 - TRBV7-2 TGTGCCAGCAGCTCGAAACTAGCGGGGTACTACAATGAGCAGTTCTTC CASSSKLAGYYNEQFF
TRBJ2-1 TRBD2 - TRBV7-9 TGTGCCAGCAGCTTAACTAGCGGGGATGAGCAGTTCTTC CASSLTSGDEQFF
TRBJ1-1 - - TRBV28 TGTGCCAGCAGTTCCCCCCAGGGGAACACTGAAGCTTTCTTT CASSSPQGNTEAFF
TRBJ2-5 - - TRBV11-2 TGTGCCAGCAGCTTATTAAGTTCTTCGTACCAAGAGACCCAGTACTTC CASSLLSSSYQETQYF
TRBJ2-7 - - TRBV7-2 TGTGCCAGCAGCTTAGGGGTCGGGACCCCCTACGAGCAGTACTTC CASSLGVGTPYEQYF
TRBJ2-3 TRBD1 - TRBV9 TGTGCCAGCAGCGTAGCGACAGGGGGTAGGTGGACAGATACGCAGTATTTT CASSVATGGRWTDTQYF
TRBJ2-5 TRBD2 - TRBV19 TGTGCCAGTAAGCGGGGGCCCGGAGAGACCCAGTACTTC CASKRGPGETQYF
TRBJ2-1 TRBD2 - TRBV12-5 TGTGCTAGTGGTCCTAGCGGGGGCCCTTCCTACAATGAGCAGTTCTTC CASGPSGGPSYNEQFF
TRBJ1-1 - - TRBV7-3 TGTGCCAGCTCTCTCCCTGGGTACACTGAAGCTTTCTTT CASSLPGYTEAFF
TRBJ1-1 - - TRBV11-3 TGTGCCAGCAGCTTAGGTTTCCAGACTGAAGCTTTCTTT CASSLGFQTEAFF
TRBJ2-1 - - TRBV4-2 TGTGCCAGCAGCCAAGAAGTAGGGCAACCCTACAATGAGCAGTTCTTC CASSQEVGQPYNEQFF
TRBJ1-2 TRBD1 once TRBV28 TGTGCCAGCAGAAGTAGCGACAGGGGGCAAGGTGGCTACACCTTC CASRSSDRGQGGYTF
TRBJ2-7 TRBD2 - TRBV5-4 TGTGCCAGCAGCTCTGGCGGGGGGAACCACGAGCAGTACTTC CASSSGGGNHEQYF
TRBJ2-3 - - TRBV7-2 TGTGCCAGCAGCTTCTCAACAACAGATACGCAGTATTTT CASSFSTTDTQYF
TRBJ2-3 - - TRBV5-4 TGTGCCAGCAGTTCTCCGAGGGGTACCGGGGGTACGCAGTATTTT CASSSPRGTGGTQYF
TRBJ2-3 TRBD2 - TRBV6-1 TGTGCCAGCAGTGACCTGACTAGCGGGGGGGCCACAGATACGCAGTATTTT CASSDLTSGGATDTQYF
TRBJ2-3 - - TRBV7-2 TGTGCCAGCAGCTTACGTCGGGCAGGGGTCAGAGCAGATACGCAGTATTTT CASSLRRAGVRADTQYF
TRBJ2-5 - once TRBV5-4 TGTGCCAGCAGCCCGGATGGGGTAGAGACCCAGTACTTC CASSPDGVETQYF
TRBJ1-6 - - TRBV6-6 TGTGCCAGCAGTGGAGGGCAGCCTAATTCACCCCTCCACTTT CASSGGQPNSPLHF
TRBJ2-2 TRBD2 - TRBV7-2 TGTGCCAGCAGCTCCGGACTAGTCGTAGGGGAGCTGTTTTTT CASSSGLVVGELFF